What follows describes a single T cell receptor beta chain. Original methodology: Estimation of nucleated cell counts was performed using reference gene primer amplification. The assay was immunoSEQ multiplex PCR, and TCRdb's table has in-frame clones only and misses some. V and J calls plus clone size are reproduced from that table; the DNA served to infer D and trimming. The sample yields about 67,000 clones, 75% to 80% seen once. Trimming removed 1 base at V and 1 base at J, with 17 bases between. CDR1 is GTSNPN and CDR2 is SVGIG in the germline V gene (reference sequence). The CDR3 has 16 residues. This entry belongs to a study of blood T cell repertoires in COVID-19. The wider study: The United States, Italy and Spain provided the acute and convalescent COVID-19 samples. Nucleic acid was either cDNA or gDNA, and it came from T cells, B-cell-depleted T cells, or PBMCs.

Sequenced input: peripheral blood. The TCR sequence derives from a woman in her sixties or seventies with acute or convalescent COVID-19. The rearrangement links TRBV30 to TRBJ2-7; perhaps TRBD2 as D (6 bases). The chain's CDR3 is CAWSDPWRGRSYEQYF. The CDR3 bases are TGTGCCTGGAGTGACCCGTGGCGGGGAAGGTCCTACGAGCAGTACTTC.